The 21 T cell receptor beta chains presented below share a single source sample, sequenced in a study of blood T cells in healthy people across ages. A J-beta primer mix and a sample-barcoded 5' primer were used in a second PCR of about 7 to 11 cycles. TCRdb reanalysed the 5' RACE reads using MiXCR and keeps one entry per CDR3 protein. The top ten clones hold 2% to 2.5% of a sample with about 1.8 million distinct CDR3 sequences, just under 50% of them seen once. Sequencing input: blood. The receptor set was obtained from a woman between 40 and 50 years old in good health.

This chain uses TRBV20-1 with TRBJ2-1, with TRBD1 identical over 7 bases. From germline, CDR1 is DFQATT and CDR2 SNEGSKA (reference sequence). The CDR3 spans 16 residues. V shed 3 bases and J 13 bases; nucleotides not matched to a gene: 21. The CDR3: CSARPLLDRVKETQFF. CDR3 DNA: TGCAGTGCTAGGCCTCTGTTAGACAGGGTTAAAGAGACCCAGTTCTTC.

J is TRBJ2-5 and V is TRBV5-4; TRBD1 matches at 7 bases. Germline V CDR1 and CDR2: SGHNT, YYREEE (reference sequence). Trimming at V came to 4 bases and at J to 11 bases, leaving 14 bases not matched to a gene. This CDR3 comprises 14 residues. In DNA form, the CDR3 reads TGTGCCAGCAGCACTCCGGGACAGCCTACGCAGCAGTACTTC. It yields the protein CASSTPGQPTQQYF. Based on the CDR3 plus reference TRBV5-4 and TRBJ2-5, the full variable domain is ETGVTQSPTHLIKTRGQQVTLRCSSQSGHNTVSWYQQALGQGPQFIFQYYREEENGRGNFPPRFSGLQFPNYSSELNVNALELDDSALYLCASSTPGQPTQQYFGPGTRLLVL.

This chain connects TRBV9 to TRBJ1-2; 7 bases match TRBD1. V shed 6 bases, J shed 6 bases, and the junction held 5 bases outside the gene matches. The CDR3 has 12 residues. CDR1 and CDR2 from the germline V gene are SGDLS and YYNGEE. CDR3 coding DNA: TGTGCCAGCAACGACAGGGTAAATGGCTACACCTTC. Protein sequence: CASNDRVNGYTF.

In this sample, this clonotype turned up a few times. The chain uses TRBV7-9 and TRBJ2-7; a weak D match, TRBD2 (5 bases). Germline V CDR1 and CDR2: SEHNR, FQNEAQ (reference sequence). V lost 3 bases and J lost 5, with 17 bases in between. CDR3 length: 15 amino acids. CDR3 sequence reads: CASSFYSRRVHEQYF. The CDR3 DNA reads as TGTGCCAGCAGCTTTTATTCCAGGCGGGTTCACGAGCAGTACTTC.

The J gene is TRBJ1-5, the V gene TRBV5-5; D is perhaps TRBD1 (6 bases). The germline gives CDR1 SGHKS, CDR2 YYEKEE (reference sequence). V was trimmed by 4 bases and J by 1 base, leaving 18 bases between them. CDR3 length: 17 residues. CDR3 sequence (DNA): TGTGCCAGCAGCCTAGACAGGCGCGTGGTGAGCAATCAGCCCCAGCATTTT. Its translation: CASSLDRRVVSNQPQHF.

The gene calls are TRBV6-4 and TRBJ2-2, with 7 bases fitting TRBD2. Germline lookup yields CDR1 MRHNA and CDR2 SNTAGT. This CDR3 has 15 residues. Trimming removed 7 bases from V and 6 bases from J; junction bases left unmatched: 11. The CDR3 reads CASKTLPGGPGELFF. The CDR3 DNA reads TGTGCCAGCAAGACCTTGCCGGGAGGCCCCGGGGAGCTGTTTTTT.

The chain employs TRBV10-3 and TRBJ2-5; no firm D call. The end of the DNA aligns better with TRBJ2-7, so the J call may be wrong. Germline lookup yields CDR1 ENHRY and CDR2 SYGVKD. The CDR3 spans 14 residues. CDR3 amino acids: CAISESSYGYEQYF. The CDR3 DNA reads TGTGCCATCAGTGAGTCAAGCTACGGGTACGAGCAGTACTTC.

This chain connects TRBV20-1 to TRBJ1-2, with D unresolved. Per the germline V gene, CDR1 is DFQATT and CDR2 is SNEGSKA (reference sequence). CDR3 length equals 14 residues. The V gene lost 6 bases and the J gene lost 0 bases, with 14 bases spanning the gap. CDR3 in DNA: TGCAGTGCCCCGGAGGGCAGAACTAACTATGGCTACACCTTC. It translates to CSAPEGRTNYGYTF.

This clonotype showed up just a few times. CDR3: CSAPRDRQNYGYTF. CDR3 DNA: TGCAGTGCCCCCCGGGACAGGCAGAACTATGGCTACACCTTC. The genes are TRBV20-1 and TRBJ1-2, with 8 nucleotides matching TRBD1. CDR3 length: 14 residues. Germline trimming cut 6 bases from V and 2 bases from J; bases unmatched to any gene: 8. From germline, CDR1 is DFQATT and CDR2 SNEGSKA (reference sequence).

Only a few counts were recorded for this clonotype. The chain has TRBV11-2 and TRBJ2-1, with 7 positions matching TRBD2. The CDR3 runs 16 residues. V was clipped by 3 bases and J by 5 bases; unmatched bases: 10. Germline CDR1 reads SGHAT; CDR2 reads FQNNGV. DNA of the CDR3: TGTGCCAGCAGCTTTATAATCGGACTAGTAGACAATGAGCAGTTCTTC. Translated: CASSFIIGLVDNEQFF. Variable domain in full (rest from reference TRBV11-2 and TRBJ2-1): EAGVAQSPRYKIIEKRQSVAFWCNPISGHATLYWYQQILGQGPKLLIQFQNNGVVDDSQLPKDRFSAERLKGVDSTLKIQPAKLEDSAVYLCASSFIIGLVDNEQFFGPGTRLTVL.

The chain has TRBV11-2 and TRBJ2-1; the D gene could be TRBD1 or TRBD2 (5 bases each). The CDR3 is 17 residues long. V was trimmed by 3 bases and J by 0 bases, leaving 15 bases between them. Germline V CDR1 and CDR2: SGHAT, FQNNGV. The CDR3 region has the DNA TGTGCCAGCAGCTTCACTCCGGGACGGAGCTCCTACAATGAGCAGTTCTTC. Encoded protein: CASSFTPGRSSYNEQFF.

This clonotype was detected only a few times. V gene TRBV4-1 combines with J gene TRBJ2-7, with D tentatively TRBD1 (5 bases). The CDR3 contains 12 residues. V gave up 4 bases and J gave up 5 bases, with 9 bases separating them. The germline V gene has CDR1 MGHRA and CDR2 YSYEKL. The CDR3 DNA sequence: TGCGCCAGCAGCCGAGGACACAACGAGCAGTACTTC. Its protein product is CASSRGHNEQYF.

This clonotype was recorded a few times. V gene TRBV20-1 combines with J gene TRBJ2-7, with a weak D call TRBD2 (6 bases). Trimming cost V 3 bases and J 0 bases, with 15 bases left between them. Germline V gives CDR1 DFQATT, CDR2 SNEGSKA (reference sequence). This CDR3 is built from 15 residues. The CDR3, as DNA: TGCAGTGCTAGCGCCGGGACTTATAGCTCCTACGAGCAGTACTTC. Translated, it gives CSASAGTYSSYEQYF.

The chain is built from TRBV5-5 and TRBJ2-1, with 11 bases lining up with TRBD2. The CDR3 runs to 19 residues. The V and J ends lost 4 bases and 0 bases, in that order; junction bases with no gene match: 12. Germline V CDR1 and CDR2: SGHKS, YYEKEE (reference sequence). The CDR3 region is CASSPTGLAGLNSYNEQFF. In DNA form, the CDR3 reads TGTGCCAGCAGCCCCACCGGACTAGCGGGTTTAAACTCCTACAATGAGCAGTTCTTC.

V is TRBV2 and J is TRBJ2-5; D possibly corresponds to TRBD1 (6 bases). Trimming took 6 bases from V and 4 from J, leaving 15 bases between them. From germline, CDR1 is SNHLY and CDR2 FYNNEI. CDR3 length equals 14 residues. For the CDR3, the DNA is TGTGCCAGCAGCTCCATACAGGGTACAGAGACCCAGTACTTC. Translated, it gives CASSSIQGTETQYF.

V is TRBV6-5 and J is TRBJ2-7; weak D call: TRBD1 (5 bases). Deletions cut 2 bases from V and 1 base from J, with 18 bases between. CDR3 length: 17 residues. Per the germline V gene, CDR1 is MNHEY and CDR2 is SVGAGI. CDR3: CASSYPSLRGSSYEQYF. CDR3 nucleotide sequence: TGTGCCAGCAGTTACCCCTCCCTAAGGGGCTCTTCCTACGAGCAGTACTTC.

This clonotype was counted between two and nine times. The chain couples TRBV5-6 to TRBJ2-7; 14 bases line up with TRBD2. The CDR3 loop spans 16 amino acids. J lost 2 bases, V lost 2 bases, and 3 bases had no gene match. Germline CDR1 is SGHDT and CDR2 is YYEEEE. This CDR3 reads CASSFGTSGGPYEQYF. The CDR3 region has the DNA TGTGCCAGCAGCTTCGGGACTAGCGGGGGACCCTACGAGCAGTACTTC.

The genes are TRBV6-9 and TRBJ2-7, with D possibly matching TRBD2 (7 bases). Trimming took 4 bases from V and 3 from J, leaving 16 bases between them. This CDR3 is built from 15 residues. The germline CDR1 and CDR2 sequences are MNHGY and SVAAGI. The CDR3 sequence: CASSCPEGDYYEQYF. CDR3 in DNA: TGTGCCAGCAGTTGTCCTGAGGGGGACTACTACGAGCAGTACTTC.

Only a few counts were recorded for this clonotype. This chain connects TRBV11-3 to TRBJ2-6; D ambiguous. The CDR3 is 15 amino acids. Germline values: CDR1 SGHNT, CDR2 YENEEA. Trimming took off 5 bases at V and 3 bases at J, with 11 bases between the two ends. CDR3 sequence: CASSPTSGGANVLTF. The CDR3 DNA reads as TGTGCCAGCAGCCCAACCAGTGGTGGGGCCAACGTCCTGACTTTC.

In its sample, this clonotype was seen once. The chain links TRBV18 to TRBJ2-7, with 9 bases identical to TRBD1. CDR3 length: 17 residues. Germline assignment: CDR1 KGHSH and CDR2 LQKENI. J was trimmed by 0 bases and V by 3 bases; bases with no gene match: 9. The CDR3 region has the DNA TGTGCCAGCTCACCCAAGGGACAGGGAGTTAGCTCCTACGAGCAGTACTTC. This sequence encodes CASSPKGQGVSSYEQYF. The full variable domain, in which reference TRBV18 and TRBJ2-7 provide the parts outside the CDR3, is NAGVMQNPRHLVRRRGQEARLRCSPMKGHSHVYWYRQLPEEGLKFMVYLQKENIIDESGMPKERFSAEFPKEGPSILRIQQVVRGDSAAYFCASSPKGQGVSSYEQYFGPGTRLTVT.

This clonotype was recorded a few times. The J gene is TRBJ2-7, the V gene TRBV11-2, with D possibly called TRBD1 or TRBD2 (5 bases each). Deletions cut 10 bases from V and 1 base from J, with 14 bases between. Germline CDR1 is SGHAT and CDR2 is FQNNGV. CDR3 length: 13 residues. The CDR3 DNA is TGTGCCACCCGGGACGGTTGGTCCTACGAGCAGTACTTC. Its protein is CATRDGWSYEQYF.